The next 27 T cell receptor beta chains were all read from a single sample in a study of blood T cell repertoires in COVID-19. The assay was immunoSEQ multiplex PCR, and TCRdb's table has in-frame clones only and misses some. This sample carries about 210,000 clones, more than 70% of them seen once, and the ten largest clones take around 6%. Sequenced: PBMCs or T cells enriched from blood (not recorded which). All receptors come from a man aged 40-50 years with acute COVID-19.

The CDR3 bases are TGTGCCAGCAGCCCACGAGGACAGGGGGAATACACCGGGGAGCTGTTTTTT. It yields the protein CASSPRGQGEYTGELFF. The rearrangement joins TRBV5-4 to TRBJ2-2, with 10 bases that match TRBD1. CDR1 and CDR2 from the germline V gene are SGHNT and YYREEE (reference sequence). This CDR3 spans 17 amino acids. Trimming took 4 bases from V and 3 from J; bases not matched to a gene: 9.

The chain employs TRBV11-2 and TRBJ2-1, with 12 bases matching TRBD2. Germline CDR1 and CDR2: SGHAT and FQNNGV. The CDR3 spans 16 residues. Trimming cost V 5 bases and J 7 bases; bases outside gene matches: 9. DNA for the CDR3: TGTGCCAGCAGCCCAGCACTAGCGGGAGGTAGGAATGAGCAGTTCTTC. Protein: CASSPALAGGRNEQFF. Full variable domain (remainder filled in from reference TRBV11-2 and TRBJ2-1): EAGVAQSPRYKIIEKRQSVAFWCNPISGHATLYWYQQILGQGPKLLIQFQNNGVVDDSQLPKDRFSAERLKGVDSTLKIQPAKLEDSAVYLCASSPALAGGRNEQFFGPGTRLTVL.

V usage is TRBV7-3 and J usage is TRBJ1-1; tentative D call: TRBD1 (5 bases). This CDR3 has 14 residues. Germline CDR1 SGHTA, CDR2 FQGTGA. V was clipped by 3 bases and J by 4 bases, with 12 bases between them. The CDR3 DNA follows: TGTGCCAGCAGCTTGGGAGGGGTAGGCACTGAAGCTTTCTTT. It specifies CASSLGGVGTEAFF. Full variable domain (outside the CDR3, taken from reference TRBV7-3 and TRBJ1-1): GAGVSQTPSNKVTEKGKYVELRCDPISGHTALYWYRQSLGQGPEFLIYFQGTGAADDSGLPNDRFFAVRPEGSVSTLKIQRTERGDSAVYLCASSLGGVGTEAFFGQGTRLTVV.

The rearrangement links TRBV2 to TRBJ2-7, with D perhaps TRBD1 (5 bases). V was trimmed by 7 bases and J by 7 bases, leaving 11 bases between them. Germline V gives CDR1 SNHLY, CDR2 FYNNEI. The CDR3 runs to 11 residues. The CDR3: CASNPGIEQYF. CDR3 DNA sequence: TGTGCCAGCAATCCAGGGATAGAGCAGTACTTC.

This rearrangement joins TRBV2 to TRBJ1-2, with D possibly being TRBD1 (5 bases). Germline V gene sequence: CDR1 SNHLY, CDR2 FYNNEI. V gave up 4 bases and J gave up 4 bases, with 7 bases separating them. CDR3 length: 12 residues. CDR3 protein: CASSVQGYGYTF. Written as DNA, the CDR3 is TGTGCCAGCAGTGTGCAGGGCTATGGCTACACCTTC.

This clone was seen at least ten times. The rearrangement joins TRBV4-2 to TRBJ1-1; TRBD1 matches 8 bases. CDR3 length equals 18 residues. The V gene's germline CDR1 is LGHNA and CDR2 YNFKEQ. J gave up 1 base and V 0 bases, and 10 bases lay outside the gene matches. The CDR3 DNA reads as TGTGCCAGCAGCCAAGATCCGGGGACAGGAGCGGAGAACACTGAAGCTTTCTTT. This gives the protein CASSQDPGTGAENTEAFF.

This clone was seen more than once but under ten times. The chain uses TRBV3-1 (or the pseudogene TRBV3-2) and TRBJ2-2; D is ambiguous. V was cut by 3 bases and J by 5 bases, with 13 bases left in between. This CDR3 region has 15 residues. Germline lookup yields CDR1 LGHDT and CDR2 YNNKEL (reference sequence). CDR3 protein: CASSQLLRSTGELFF. The CDR3 DNA sequence: TGTGCCAGCAGCCAGCTCTTGCGGAGTACCGGGGAGCTGTTTTTT.

V gene TRBV4-1 combines with J gene TRBJ2-2, with a possible D match to TRBD2 (6 bases). CDR1 MGHRA and CDR2 YSYEKL come from the germline V gene. The CDR3 has 15 amino acids. The V end lost 0 bases, the J end lost 9 bases, and 14 bases lay between the germline ends. The CDR3 spells CASSQDLGGNWELFF. DNA for the CDR3: TGCGCCAGCAGCCAAGATCTTGGGGGGAATTGGGAGCTGTTTTTT.

This clone has only a few counts. The chain has TRBV27 and TRBJ1-3; D uncertain. Looked up from germline, CDR1 is MNHEY and CDR2 is SMNVEV (reference sequence). The V end was cut by 3 bases, the J end by 0 bases, with 6 bases between. The CDR3 has 14 amino acids. CDR3 region: CASSLTFSGNTIYF. The CDR3 DNA sequence: TGTGCCAGCAGTTTGACATTCTCTGGAAACACCATATATTTT.

This clone appeared a single time. V and J are TRBV25-1 and TRBJ2-7; D is possibly TRBD1 (6 bases). Germline lookup yields CDR1 MGHDK and CDR2 SYGVNS. V was shortened by 3 bases and J by 1 base, with 19 bases between the two germline ends. The CDR3 has 17 residues. The CDR3 loop reads CASSDLNTRTESYEQYF. The CDR3 DNA reads TGTGCCAGCAGTGACCTCAATACTAGGACAGAATCCTACGAGCAGTACTTC.

The J gene is TRBJ1-6, the V gene TRBV2; D not certain. V lost 6 bases, J lost 9 bases, and 18 bases lay in between. In germline, CDR1 is SNHLY, CDR2 FYNNEI. The CDR3 sequence is 15 residues long. CDR3 residues: CASRAGLGTTSPLHF. The CDR3, as DNA: TGTGCCAGCAGGGCCGGACTCGGTACCACTTCACCCCTCCACTTT.

This chain connects TRBV14 to TRBJ1-6; D gene ambiguous. This CDR3 has 16 residues. The germline gives CDR1 SGHDN, CDR2 FVKESK. Trimming cost V 1 base and J 3 bases, with 10 bases left between them. DNA for the CDR3: TGTGCCAGCAGCCAAGTTTCCGCAGTCTATAATTCACCCCTCCACTTT. Translated, it gives CASSQVSAVYNSPLHF.

The rearrangement links TRBV4-3 to TRBJ2-5, with a possible D match to TRBD1 (5 bases). Deletions cut 2 bases from V and 1 base from J, with 8 bases between. Looked up from germline, CDR1 is LGHNA and CDR2 is YSLEER. There are 14 residues in the CDR3. The CDR3 protein is CASSQSRGQETQYF. The CDR3 nucleotides read TGCGCCAGCAGCCAATCTAGGGGCCAAGAGACCCAGTACTTC.

The genes are TRBV27 and TRBJ2-4, with D unresolved. V dropped 1 base and J dropped 0 bases, with 7 bases sitting between them. This CDR3 is built from 15 residues. Germline CDR1 and CDR2: MNHEY and SMNVEV (reference sequence). The CDR3 nucleotides are TGTGCCAGCAGTTTATTGTCATCAGCCAAAAACATTCAGTACTTC. Protein sequence: CASSLLSSAKNIQYF.

This chain uses TRBV14 with TRBJ1-2; D is undetermined. Germline CDR1 reads SGHDN; CDR2 reads FVKESK. The V and J ends lost 6 bases and 1 base respectively, with 6 bases between them. CDR3 length: 12 residues. The CDR3 spells CASSPVNYGYTF. For the CDR3, the DNA is TGTGCCAGCAGTCCGGTTAACTATGGCTACACCTTC. Drawing the rest from reference TRBV14 and TRBJ1-2, the complete variable domain is EAGVTQFPSHSVIEKGQTVTLRCDPISGHDNLYWYRRVMGKEIKFLLHFVKESKQDESGMPNNRFLAERTGGTYSTLKVQPAELEDSGVYFCASSPVNYGYTFGSGTRLTVV.

This chain connects TRBV9 to TRBJ2-3; D perhaps matches TRBD1 (5 bases). CDR3 length: 14 amino acids. CDR1 is SGDLS and CDR2 is YYNGEE in the germline V gene. V dropped 0 bases and J dropped 3 bases, with 8 bases sitting between them. This chain's CDR3 is CASSVVGATDTQYF. For the CDR3, the DNA is TGTGCCAGCAGCGTAGTAGGGGCGACAGATACGCAGTATTTT. The entire variable domain, with the rest obtained from reference TRBV9 and TRBJ2-3, is as follows: DSGVTQTPKHLITATGQRVTLRCSPRSGDLSVYWYQQSLDQGLQFLIQYYNGEERAKGNILERFSAQQFPDLHSELNLSSLELGDSALYFCASSVVGATDTQYFGPGTRLTVL.

The rearrangement links TRBV7-8 to TRBJ2-1; 12 positions match TRBD2. This CDR3 is 16 amino acids long. The J segment lost 7 bases and the V segment lost 5 bases, leaving 9 bases of the junction unmatched. Germline V gene lookup returns CDR1 SGHVS and CDR2 FQNEAQ. CDR3 coding DNA: TGTGCCAGCAGCCCCTCGGCTAGCGGGAGGGGGAATGAGCAGTTCTTC. Its translation is CASSPSASGRGNEQFF. Based on the CDR3 plus reference TRBV7-8 and TRBJ2-1, the full variable domain is GAGVSQSPRYKVAKRGQDVALRCDPISGHVSLFWYQQALGQGPEFLTYFQNEAQLDKSGLPSDRFFAERPEGSVSTLKIQRTQQEDSAVYLCASSPSASGRGNEQFFGPGTRLTVL.

J is TRBJ2-1 and V is TRBV5-1, with 8 bases identical to TRBD2. CDR1 SGHRS and CDR2 YFSETQ come from the germline V gene. This CDR3 contains 15 residues. V shed 0 bases and J 4 bases; nucleotides not matched to a gene: 3. The CDR3 sequence is CASSLAGTRYNEQFF. The CDR3 DNA follows: TGCGCCAGCAGCTTGGCCGGGACTAGGTACAATGAGCAGTTCTTC.

This clone was seen a handful of times. Other DNA variants within this sample encode the same CDR3. The chain combines TRBV18 with TRBJ2-5, with D possibly being TRBD2 (6 bases). This CDR3 contains 14 residues. CDR1 is KGHSH, CDR2 LQKENI, per germline. The ends were cut back, 2 bases at V and 4 bases at J, with 11 bases in the middle. CDR3 in DNA: TGTGCCAGCTCACCAGTGAGGGGAGGAGAGACCCAGTACTTC. Protein product: CASSPVRGGETQYF.

V and J are TRBV13 and TRBJ2-7; 13 bases match TRBD2. The germline V gene encodes CDR1 PRHDT and CDR2 FYEKMQ (reference sequence). The CDR3 consists of 19 residues. V was pared by 2 bases and J by 3 bases, with 13 bases of the junction left unmatched. CDR3 nucleotides: TGTGCCAGCAGCTTAAAACCCCTGGGAACTAGCGGGGGGGTCTACGAGCAGTACTTC. Protein: CASSLKPLGTSGGVYEQYF.

CDR3 in amino acids: CASSQAGTGYNEQFF. The CDR3 bases are TGTGCCAGCAGCCAAGCCGGGACAGGGTACAATGAGCAGTTCTTC. The gene calls are TRBV7-2 and TRBJ2-1, with TRBD1 identical over 9 bases. Germline V lookup: CDR1 SGHTA, CDR2 FQGNSA. The CDR3 is 15 amino acids. Germline trimming cut 5 bases from V and 4 bases from J; bases unmatched to any gene: 6.

This chain links TRBV30 with TRBJ2-5, with 13 bases matching TRBD2. V shed 6 bases, J shed 5 bases, and the junction held 3 bases outside the gene matches. The germline CDR1 and CDR2 sequences are GTSNPN and SVGIG (reference sequence). This CDR3 is built from 13 residues. The CDR3 loop reads CACGLAGVETQYF. The DNA for the CDR3 is TGTGCCTGCGGACTAGCGGGAGTGGAGACCCAGTACTTC.

This chain uses TRBV7-9 with TRBJ2-5, with D maybe TRBD2 (6 bases). This CDR3 has 15 residues. Per the germline V gene, CDR1 is SEHNR and CDR2 is FQNEAQ (reference sequence). V shed 5 bases and J shed 1 base, with 14 bases lying between them. The CDR3 DNA sequence: TGTGCCAGCAGCATCGGACTATTTGGCCAAGAGACCCAGTACTTC. Its protein is CASSIGLFGQETQYF.

The J gene is TRBJ2-1, the V gene TRBV7-3; D is uncertain. Trimming removed 3 bases at V and 5 bases at J, with 8 bases between. Per the germline V gene, CDR1 is SGHTA and CDR2 is FQGTGA. This CDR3 is built from 13 residues. The DNA of the CDR3 is TGTGCCAGCAGCTTGCGACTCCACAATGAGCAGTTCTTC. It codes for CASSLRLHNEQFF.

This clone was seen a few times. The gene calls are TRBV2 and TRBJ2-2, with 11 bases identical to TRBD2. The CDR3 has 16 residues. V shed 4 bases and J 2 bases; nucleotides not matched to a gene: 3. Germline V gene sequence: CDR1 SNHLY, CDR2 FYNNEI. CDR3 DNA: TGTGCCAGCAGTGGGGGACTAGCGGTTAACACCGGGGAGCTGTTTTTT. It encodes CASSGGLAVNTGELFF.

The chain recombines TRBV10-3 with TRBJ2-1; a weak D match, TRBD2 (5 bases). This CDR3 has 13 residues. Germline CDR1 reads ENHRY; CDR2 reads SYGVKD. Trimming left V 6 bases short and J 11 bases short, with 17 bases between. CDR3 coding DNA: TGTGCCATCAGGGCTGAGACCAGAGGGAAGCAGTTCTTC. It codes for CAIRAETRGKQFF.

The genes are TRBV6-6 and TRBJ1-1; D not resolved. The CDR3 has 15 amino acids. Trimming stripped 1 base from V and 7 bases from J, with 16 bases between. CDR1 MNHNY and CDR2 SVGAGI come from the germline V gene (reference sequence). The CDR3 here is CASSYYPPTPGEAFF. The CDR3 nucleotides read TGTGCCAGCAGTTACTACCCACCGACACCCGGTGAAGCTTTCTTT.